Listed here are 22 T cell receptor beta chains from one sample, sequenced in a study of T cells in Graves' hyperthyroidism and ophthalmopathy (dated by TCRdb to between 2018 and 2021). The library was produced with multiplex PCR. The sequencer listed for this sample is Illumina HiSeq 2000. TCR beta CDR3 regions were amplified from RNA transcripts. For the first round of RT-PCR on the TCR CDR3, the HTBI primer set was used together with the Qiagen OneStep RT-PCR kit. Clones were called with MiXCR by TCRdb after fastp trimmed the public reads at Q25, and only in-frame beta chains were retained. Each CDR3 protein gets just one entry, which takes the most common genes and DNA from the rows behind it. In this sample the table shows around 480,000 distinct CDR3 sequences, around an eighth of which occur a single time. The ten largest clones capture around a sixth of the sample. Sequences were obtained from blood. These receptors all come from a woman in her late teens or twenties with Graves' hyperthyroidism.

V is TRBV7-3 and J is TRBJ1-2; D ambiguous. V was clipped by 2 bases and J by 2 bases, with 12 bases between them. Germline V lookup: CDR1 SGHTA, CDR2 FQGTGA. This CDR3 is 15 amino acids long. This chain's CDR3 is CASSLDPGANYGYTF. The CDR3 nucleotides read TGTGCCAGCAGCTTAGACCCGGGAGCGAACTATGGCTACACCTTC.

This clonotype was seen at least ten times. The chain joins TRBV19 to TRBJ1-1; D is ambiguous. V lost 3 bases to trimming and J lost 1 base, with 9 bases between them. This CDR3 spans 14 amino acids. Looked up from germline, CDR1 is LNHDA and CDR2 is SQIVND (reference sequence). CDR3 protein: CASSIRQPNTEAFF. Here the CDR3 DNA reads TGTGCCAGTAGTATCCGGCAGCCGAACACTGAAGCTTTCTTT.

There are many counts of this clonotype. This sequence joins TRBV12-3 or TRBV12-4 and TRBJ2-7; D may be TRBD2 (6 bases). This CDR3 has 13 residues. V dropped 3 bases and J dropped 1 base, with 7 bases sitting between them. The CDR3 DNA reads TGTGCCAGCAGTTTGGGGGGATCCTACGAGCAGTACGTC. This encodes CASSLGGSYEQYV.

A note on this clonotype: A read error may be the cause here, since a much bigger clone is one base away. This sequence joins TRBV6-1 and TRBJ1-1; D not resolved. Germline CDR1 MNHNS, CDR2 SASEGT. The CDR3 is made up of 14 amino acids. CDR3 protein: CASSEVRGNTEALF. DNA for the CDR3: TGTGCCAGCAGTGAAGTTCGGGGTAACACTGAAGCTCTCTTT.

DNA of the CDR3: TGTGCCAGCTCCCGGTGGACTAGCGGCAACAATGAGCAGTTCTTC. It codes for CASSRWTSGNNEQFF. This chain links TRBV7-9 with TRBJ2-1; 10 nucleotides line up with TRBD2. The CDR3 runs to 15 residues. The J segment lost 5 bases and the V segment lost 8 bases, leaving 9 bases of the junction unmatched. The germline V gene has CDR1 SEHNR and CDR2 FQNEAQ (reference sequence).

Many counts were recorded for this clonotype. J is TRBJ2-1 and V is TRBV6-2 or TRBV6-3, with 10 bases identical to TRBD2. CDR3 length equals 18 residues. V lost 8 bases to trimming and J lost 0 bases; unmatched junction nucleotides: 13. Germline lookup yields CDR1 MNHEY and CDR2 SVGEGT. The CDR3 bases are TGTGCCAGCGATTATCCCTCTAGCGGGGGCAGCTCCTACAATGAGCAGTTCTTC. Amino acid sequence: CASDYPSSGGSSYNEQFF.

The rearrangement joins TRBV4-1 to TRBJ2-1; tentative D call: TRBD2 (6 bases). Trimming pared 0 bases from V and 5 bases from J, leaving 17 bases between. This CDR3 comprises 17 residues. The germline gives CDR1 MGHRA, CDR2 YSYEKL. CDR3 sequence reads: CASSQDGAGFGDNEQFF. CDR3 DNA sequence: TGCGCCAGCAGCCAAGATGGTGCGGGATTCGGGGACAATGAGCAGTTCTTC.

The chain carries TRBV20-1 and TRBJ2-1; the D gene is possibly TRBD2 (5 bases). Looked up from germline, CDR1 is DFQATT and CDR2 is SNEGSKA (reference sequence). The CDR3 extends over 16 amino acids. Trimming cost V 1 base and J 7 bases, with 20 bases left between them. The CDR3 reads CSARVLLSQPGNEQFF. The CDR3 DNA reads TGCAGTGCTAGAGTATTGCTAAGCCAACCGGGAAATGAGCAGTTCTTC.

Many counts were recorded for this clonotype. CDR3 region: CASSPQGGKETQYF. The CDR3, as DNA: TGTGCCAGCAGCCCTCAGGGTGGAAAAGAGACCCAGTACTTC. The rearrangement uses TRBV7-3 and TRBJ2-5; a possible D gene is TRBD1 (5 bases). V lost 5 bases, J lost 3 bases, and 13 bases lay in between. CDR3 length: 14 amino acids. The germline V gene has CDR1 SGHTA and CDR2 FQGTGA.

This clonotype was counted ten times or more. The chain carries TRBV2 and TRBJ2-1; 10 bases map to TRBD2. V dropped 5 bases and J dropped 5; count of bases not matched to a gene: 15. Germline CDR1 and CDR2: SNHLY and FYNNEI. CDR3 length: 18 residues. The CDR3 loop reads CASSRKVAGGSGHNEQFF. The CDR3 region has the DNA TGTGCCAGCAGTAGGAAAGTAGCGGGAGGTTCGGGACACAATGAGCAGTTCTTC.

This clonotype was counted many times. For the CDR3, the DNA is TGCAGTGCTGGCGGACTAGCGGGGCAGTTCTTC. Its protein is CSAGGLAGQFF. V and J are TRBV20-1 and TRBJ2-1; 11 bases map to TRBD2. CDR1 and CDR2 from the germline V gene are DFQATT and SNEGSKA (reference sequence). V lost 5 bases and J lost 12; bases outside the gene matches: 3. This CDR3 is built from 11 residues.

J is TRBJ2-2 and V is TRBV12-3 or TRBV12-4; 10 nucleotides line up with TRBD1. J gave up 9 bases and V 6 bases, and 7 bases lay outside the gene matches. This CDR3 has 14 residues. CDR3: CASSQDRGVRELFF. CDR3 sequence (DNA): TGTGCCAGCAGCCAGGACAGGGGGGTGAGGGAGCTGTTTTTT.

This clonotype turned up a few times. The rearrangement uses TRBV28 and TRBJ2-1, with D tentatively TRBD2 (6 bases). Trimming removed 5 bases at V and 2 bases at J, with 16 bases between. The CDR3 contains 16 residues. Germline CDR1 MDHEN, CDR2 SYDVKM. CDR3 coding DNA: TGTGCCAGCAGTCAAGCGGGTCCCTCCCCCTACAATGAGCAGTTCTTC. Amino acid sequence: CASSQAGPSPYNEQFF.

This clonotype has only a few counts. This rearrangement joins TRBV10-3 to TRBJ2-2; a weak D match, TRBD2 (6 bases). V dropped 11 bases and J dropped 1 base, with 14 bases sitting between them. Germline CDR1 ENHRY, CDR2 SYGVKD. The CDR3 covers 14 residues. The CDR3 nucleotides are TGTGCCGCCTGCGCCGGGAGGAACACCGGGGAGCTGTTTTTT. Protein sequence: CAACAGRNTGELFF.

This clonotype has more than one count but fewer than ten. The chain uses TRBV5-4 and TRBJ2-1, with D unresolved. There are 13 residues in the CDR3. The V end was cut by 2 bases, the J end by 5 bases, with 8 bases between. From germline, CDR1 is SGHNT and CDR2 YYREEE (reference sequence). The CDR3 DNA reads TGTGCCAGCAGCTTTGACTGGAACAATGAGCAGTTCTTC. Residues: CASSFDWNNEQFF.

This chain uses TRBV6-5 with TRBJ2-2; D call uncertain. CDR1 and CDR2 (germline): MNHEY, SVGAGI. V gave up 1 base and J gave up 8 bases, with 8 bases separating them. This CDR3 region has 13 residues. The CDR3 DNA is TGTGCCAGCAGTTACTTGGGTGGTGGGGAGCTGTTTTTT. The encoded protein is CASSYLGGGELFF.

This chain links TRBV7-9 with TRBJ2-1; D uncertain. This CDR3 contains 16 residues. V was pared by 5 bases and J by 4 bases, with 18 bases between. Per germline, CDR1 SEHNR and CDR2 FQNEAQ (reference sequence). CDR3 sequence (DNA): TGTGCCAGCAGCCAACCCGCAGGATCCAATTACAATGAGCAGTTCTTC. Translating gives CASSQPAGSNYNEQFF.

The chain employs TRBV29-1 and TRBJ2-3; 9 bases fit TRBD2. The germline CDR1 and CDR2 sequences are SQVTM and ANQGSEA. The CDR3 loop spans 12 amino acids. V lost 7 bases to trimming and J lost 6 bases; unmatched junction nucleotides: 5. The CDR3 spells CSAGTSKDTQYF. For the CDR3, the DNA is TGCAGCGCCGGGACTAGCAAGGATACGCAGTATTTT.

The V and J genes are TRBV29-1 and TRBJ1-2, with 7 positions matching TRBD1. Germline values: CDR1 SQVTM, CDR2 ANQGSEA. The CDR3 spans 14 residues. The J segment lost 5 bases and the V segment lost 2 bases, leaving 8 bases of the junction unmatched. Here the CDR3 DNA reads TGCAGCGTTGAACCCCGACAGGGAGTGTATGGCTACACCTTC. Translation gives CSVEPRQGVYGYTF.

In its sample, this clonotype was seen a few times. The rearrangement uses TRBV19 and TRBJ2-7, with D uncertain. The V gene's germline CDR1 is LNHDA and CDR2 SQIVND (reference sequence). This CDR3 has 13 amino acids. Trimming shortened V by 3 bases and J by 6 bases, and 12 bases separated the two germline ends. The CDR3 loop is CASSIGRVGEQYF. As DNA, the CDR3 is TGTGCCAGTAGTATCGGAAGGGTGGGCGAGCAGTACTTC.

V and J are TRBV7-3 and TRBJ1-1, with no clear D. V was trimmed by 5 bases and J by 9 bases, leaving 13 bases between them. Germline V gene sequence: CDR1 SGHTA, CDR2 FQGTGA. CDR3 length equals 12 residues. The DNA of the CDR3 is TGTGCCAGCAGCGGTCCGGGAGGCCAAGCTTTCTTT. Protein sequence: CASSGPGGQAFF.

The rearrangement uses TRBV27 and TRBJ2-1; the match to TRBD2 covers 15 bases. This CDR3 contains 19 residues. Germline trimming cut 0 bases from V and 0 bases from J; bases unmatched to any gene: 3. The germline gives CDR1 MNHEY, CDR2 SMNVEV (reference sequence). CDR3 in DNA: TGTGCCAGCAGTTTATCTGGACTAGCGGGAGGGGGCTCCTACAATGAGCAGTTCTTC. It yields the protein CASSLSGLAGGGSYNEQFF.